Below, 15 T cell receptor beta chains from the same sample are listed, as sequenced in a study of T cells in Graves' hyperthyroidism and ophthalmopathy. It was RNA transcripts that yielded the amplified TCR beta CDR3 regions. HTBI primers drove first-round RT-PCR of the TCR CDR3. TCRdb redid the calling of the multiplex PCR reads with MiXCR, one entry per CDR3 protein. The repertoire holds hundreds of thousands of distinct CDR3 sequences, 14% to 15% seen once, with approximately 32% in the top ten. Sequenced input: blood. These receptors were obtained from a woman aged 25 to 39 with Graves' hyperthyroidism.

On this clonotype: A much bigger clone sits one base away, suggesting this may be a read error. CDR3 residues: CASSFSGDPTDTQYF. Written as DNA, the CDR3 is TGTGCCAGCAGTTTCTCGGGAGATCCCACAGATACGCAGTATTTT. V and J are TRBV28 and TRBJ2-3; D is possibly TRBD2 (6 bases). Deletions cut 3 bases from V and 2 bases from J, with 12 bases between. Germline V gene data show CDR1 as MDHEN and CDR2 as SYDVKM. The CDR3 is made up of 15 amino acids.

This clonotype was recorded at least ten times. The chain employs TRBV7-8 and TRBJ2-7, with TRBD1 matching 7 bases. The junction had 12 bases not matched to a gene; V was cut back by 2 bases and J by 5 bases. This CDR3 has 16 amino acids. From germline, CDR1 is SGHVS and CDR2 FQNEAQ. This chain's CDR3 is CASSLNRQGSSDEQYF. Here the CDR3 DNA reads TGTGCCAGCAGCTTAAACAGACAGGGATCATCAGACGAGCAGTACTTC.

This clonotype showed up just a few times. The genes are TRBV9 and TRBJ2-2, with D uncertain. Trimming shortened V by 1 base and J by 6 bases, and 4 bases separated the two germline ends. Germline V CDR1 and CDR2: SGDLS, YYNGEE. There are 12 residues in the CDR3. The CDR3, as DNA: TGTGCCAGCAGCGTAAGATCCGGGGAGCTGTTTTTT. Amino acids: CASSVRSGELFF. The full variable domain, in which reference TRBV9 and TRBJ2-2 provide the parts outside the CDR3, is DSGVTQTPKHLITATGQRVTLRCSPRSGDLSVYWYQQSLDQGLQFLIQYYNGEERAKGNILERFSAQQFPDLHSELNLSSLELGDSALYFCASSVRSGELFFGEGSRLTVL.

This clonotype was detected many times. The gene calls are TRBV5-1 and TRBJ2-1, with D perhaps TRBD1 (5 bases). Trimming left V 5 bases short and J 4 bases short, with 10 bases between. The CDR3 runs to 13 residues. In germline, CDR1 is SGHRS, CDR2 YFSETQ. The CDR3: CASSPDTYNEQFF. In DNA form, the CDR3 reads TGCGCCAGCAGTCCGGACACTTACAATGAGCAGTTCTTC.

A few counts support this clonotype. The V gene is TRBV5-6, the J gene TRBJ2-5; D might be TRBD1 (6 bases). The CDR3 contains 15 residues. The V end was cut by 0 bases, the J end by 5 bases, with 14 bases between. The germline gives CDR1 SGHDT, CDR2 YYEEEE. CDR3 loop: CASSLVSGGGETQYF. The DNA for the CDR3 is TGTGCCAGCAGCTTGGTTTCTGGGGGCGGCGAGACCCAGTACTTC.

The chain carries TRBV19 and TRBJ2-2; 9 nucleotides match TRBD2. The CDR3 totals 16 residues. CDR1 and CDR2 (germline): LNHDA, SQIVND (reference sequence). V lost 5 bases, J lost 1 base, and 5 bases stayed unmatched. The CDR3 DNA follows: TGTGCCAGTAGTTTAGCGGGAGTGATGAACACCGGGGAGCTGTTTTTT. Translation gives CASSLAGVMNTGELFF.

In its sample, this clonotype was seen many times. This chain connects TRBV6-1 to TRBJ1-5; TRBD1 might be the D (5 bases). Trimming stripped 3 bases from V and 6 bases from J, with 27 bases between. Germline V lookup: CDR1 MNHNS, CDR2 SASEGT. CDR3 length: 19 residues. This CDR3 reads CASSDSLSPQKGVGQPQHF. The CDR3 DNA reads as TGTGCCAGCAGTGACTCACTGAGCCCACAAAAAGGGGTAGGTCAGCCCCAGCATTTT.

This rearrangement joins TRBV28 to TRBJ2-2, with D possibly being TRBD2 (5 bases). Germline-derived CDR1 and CDR2 are MDHEN and SYDVKM. V lost 2 bases to trimming and J lost 3 bases, with 7 bases between them. The CDR3 is 14 residues long. CDR3 region: CASSLSGHTGELFF. In nucleotides, the CDR3 is TGTGCCAGCAGTTTAAGCGGCCACACCGGGGAGCTGTTTTTT.

The V and J genes are TRBV7-9 and TRBJ2-5; TRBD2 aligns across 9 bases. CDR1 is SEHNR, CDR2 FQNEAQ, per germline (reference sequence). The CDR3 sequence is 16 residues long. The J segment lost 4 bases and the V segment lost 0 bases, leaving 6 bases of the junction unmatched. The CDR3 nucleotides read TGTGCCAGCAGCTTAGCGCTTAGCGGGAGCGGAGAGACCCAGTACTTC. Residues: CASSLALSGSGETQYF. The full variable domain, completed using reference TRBV7-9 and TRBJ2-5, is DTGVSQNPRHKITKRGQNVTFRCDPISEHNRLYWYRQTLGQGPEFLTYFQNEAQLEKSRLLSDRFSAERPKGSFSTLEIQRTEQGDSAMYLCASSLALSGSGETQYFGPGTRLLVL.

This clonotype was counted ten times or more. V is TRBV30 and J is TRBJ2-4; no reliable D call. V dropped 0 bases and J dropped 2 bases, with 8 bases sitting between them. Germline CDR1 GTSNPN, CDR2 SVGIG (reference sequence). The CDR3 runs to 14 residues. The CDR3 is CAWSVRQPKNIQYF. In nucleotides, the CDR3 is TGTGCCTGGAGTGTACGTCAGCCCAAAAACATTCAGTACTTC.

This clonotype was seen ten or more times. V gene TRBV11-2 combines with J gene TRBJ2-7; no clear D gene. From germline, CDR1 is SGHAT and CDR2 FQNNGV. Trimming took 2 bases from V and 3 from J, leaving 14 bases between them. This CDR3 is 15 amino acids long. The CDR3 region has the DNA TGTGCCAGCAGCTTACGCAGACATGGGGACTACGAGCAGTACTTC. Translating gives CASSLRRHGDYEQYF.

As for this clonotype: Just one base apart from a much larger clone, this may be a read error. The chain joins TRBV6-5 to TRBJ1-1, with 7 bases aligning to TRBD1. J lost 4 bases, V lost 2 bases, and 10 bases had no gene match. The CDR3 is made up of 16 amino acids. In germline, CDR1 is MNHEY, CDR2 SVGAGI. The CDR3 loop reads CASSYMTGLSSTEAFF. Written as DNA, the CDR3 is TGTGCCAGCAGTTACATGACAGGGCTTTCGAGCACTGAAGCTTTCTTT.

The gene calls are TRBV5-1 and TRBJ2-7; D may match TRBD1 or TRBD2 (5 bases each). The CDR3 covers 15 residues. Germline lookup yields CDR1 SGHRS and CDR2 YFSETQ. Between the trimmed V and J ends, which lost 5 bases and 4 bases, there was a span of 19 bases. This chain's CDR3 is CASSLAFGTGYEQYF. CDR3 nucleotides: TGCGCCAGCAGTCTCGCATTCGGGACGGGTTACGAGCAGTACTTC.

The gene calls are TRBV4-2 and TRBJ2-3; 14 bases are a match to TRBD2. This CDR3 comprises 22 residues. Germline loops: CDR1 LGHNA, CDR2 YNFKEQ. V trimming: 1 base; J trimming: 1 base; junction bases outside the gene matches: 16. This CDR3 reads CASSQGGTSGSILPQRTDTQYF. CDR3 DNA: TGTGCCAGCAGCCAAGGTGGGACTAGCGGGAGTATTCTCCCCCAACGCACAGATACGCAGTATTTT.

Many counts were recorded for this clonotype. V is TRBV28 and J is TRBJ2-2, with D tentatively TRBD1 (6 bases). Between the trimmed V and J ends, which lost 5 bases and 4 bases, there was a span of 17 bases. This CDR3 comprises 16 residues. Germline CDR1 is MDHEN and CDR2 is SYDVKM. The CDR3 DNA reads TGTGCCAGCAGTGCAGGGACACTCCCGGGCACCGGGGAGCTGTTTTTT. Translation gives CASSAGTLPGTGELFF.